What follows are 18 T cell receptor beta chains derived from one specimen sequenced in a study of blood T cell repertoires in COVID-19. The repertoire was sequenced with immunoSEQ multiplex PCR; TCRdb's copy has only in-frame clones and lacks some. The data show 72,000 or so clones, approximately 79% seen once. The sequencing input was peripheral blood. The receptors originated from a man older than 75 with active COVID-19.

This rearrangement joins TRBV5-8 to TRBJ1-5; TRBD1 matches at 8 bases. J was trimmed by 13 bases and V by 2 bases; bases with no gene match: 14. The CDR3 covers 15 residues. Looked up from germline, CDR1 is SGHTS and CDR2 is YDEGEE. In nucleotides, the CDR3 is TGTGCCAGCAGCTTCTCCGGAGGACAGGGTTTCAGGCAGCATTTT. Its translation is CASSFSGGQGFRQHF.

This clone was detected ten times or more. The rearrangement joins TRBV5-1 to TRBJ1-1; D unresolved. The germline V gene encodes CDR1 SGHRS and CDR2 YFSETQ. Trimming pared 2 bases from V and 1 base from J, leaving 21 bases between. The CDR3 extends over 18 amino acids. The CDR3 loop is CASSFSRPKSTPNTEAFF. The CDR3 bases are TGCGCCAGCAGCTTTTCCAGGCCCAAGAGCACTCCGAACACTGAAGCTTTCTTT.

This sequence joins TRBV3-1 (or the pseudogene TRBV3-2) and TRBJ1-4; possibly TRBD1 for D (6 bases). The V and J ends lost 1 base and 8 bases respectively, with 11 bases between them. Germline CDR1 reads LGHDT; CDR2 reads YNNKEL (reference sequence). The CDR3 contains 14 residues. The CDR3 here is CASSQGGGREKLFF. The CDR3 DNA reads TGTGCCAGCAGCCAAGGGGGGGGCCGAGAAAAACTGTTTTTT.

J is TRBJ1-1 and V is TRBV19; D gene uncertain. This CDR3 contains 14 residues. Germline loops: CDR1 LNHDA, CDR2 SQIVND (reference sequence). Between the trimmed V and J ends, which lost 3 bases and 1 base, there was a span of 9 bases. CDR3 protein: CASSISPGNTEAFF. CDR3 DNA: TGTGCCAGTAGTATCTCGCCAGGGAACACTGAAGCTTTCTTT.

The V and J genes are TRBV4-1 and TRBJ2-7; 9 nucleotides line up with TRBD2. Losses at the gene ends were 1 base for V and 0 bases for J; bases not matched to a gene: 4. The CDR3 runs to 16 residues. CDR1 and CDR2 from the germline V gene are MGHRA and YSYEKL. CDR3 sequence: CASSQGLAASSYEQYF. CDR3 nucleotide sequence: TGCGCCAGCAGCCAAGGACTAGCGGCAAGCTCCTACGAGCAGTACTTC.

The chain couples TRBV19 to TRBJ2-6; D is perhaps TRBD1 (6 bases). V shed 4 bases and J shed 3 bases, with 22 bases lying between them. CDR3 length: 19 residues. CDR1 is LNHDA, CDR2 SQIVND, per germline (reference sequence). The CDR3 protein is CASSSPQFTGFGGANVLTF. Here the CDR3 DNA reads TGTGCCAGTAGTAGCCCCCAATTTACAGGGTTCGGTGGGGCCAACGTCCTGACTTTC.

The J gene is TRBJ1-3, the V gene TRBV4-2; D unclear. Trimming took off 3 bases at V and 0 bases at J, with 12 bases between the two ends. Germline-derived CDR1 and CDR2 are LGHNA and YNFKEQ. This CDR3 comprises 16 residues. The CDR3 loop reads CASSHPTLSSGNTIYF. For the CDR3, the DNA is TGTGCCAGCAGCCATCCCACGCTGAGCTCTGGAAACACCATATATTTT.

V and J are TRBV10-2 and TRBJ1-5; D is perhaps TRBD1 (6 bases). Trimming stripped 9 bases from V and 2 bases from J, with 17 bases between. CDR1 is WSHSY and CDR2 is SAAADI in the germline V gene. The CDR3 length is 15 residues. The CDR3 loop reads CASLDPGHRNQPQHF. Here the CDR3 DNA reads TGCGCCAGTTTGGATCCGGGACACCGCAATCAGCCCCAGCATTTT.

The chain carries TRBV4-3 and TRBJ1-6, with 9 bases identical to TRBD1. The junction had 4 bases not matched to a gene; V was cut back by 1 base and J by 9 bases. This CDR3 spans 15 amino acids. Per the germline V gene, CDR1 is LGHNA and CDR2 is YSLEER. CDR3 sequence (DNA): TGCGCCAGCAGCCAAGGAAGGACAGGGGTTTCACCCCTCCACTTT. Translation: CASSQGRTGVSPLHF.

This clone was seen once. The rearrangement joins TRBV19 to TRBJ2-3, with D possibly TRBD2 on 5 matching bases. CDR1 is LNHDA and CDR2 is SQIVND in the germline V gene (reference sequence). The V end was cut by 9 bases, the J end by 4 bases, with 14 bases between. The CDR3 is 13 residues long. The CDR3 reads CASNKLVSDTQYF. The CDR3 DNA follows: TGTGCCAGCAACAAACTAGTTTCAGATACGCAGTATTTT.

This clone is a singleton in its sample. The rearrangement links TRBV3-1 (or the pseudogene TRBV3-2) to TRBJ2-5; the D gene is possibly TRBD2 (6 bases). Germline CDR1 is LGHDT and CDR2 is YNNKEL (reference sequence). The CDR3 covers 19 residues. Deletions cut 1 base from V and 1 base from J, with 22 bases between. CDR3 nucleotide sequence: TGTGCCAGCAGCCAAGGAGTCCTGATTGTAGGGGACTTCCAAGAGACCCAGTACTTC. It specifies CASSQGVLIVGDFQETQYF.

The rearrangement joins TRBV24-1 to TRBJ2-1; D perhaps matches TRBD2 (6 bases). The CDR3 contains 13 residues. Germline V gene data show CDR1 as KGHDR and CDR2 as SFDVKD. V lost 3 bases, J lost 7 bases, and 9 bases lay in between. The CDR3 here is CATSDGGNNEQFF. The CDR3 DNA follows: TGTGCCACCAGTGATGGAGGGAATAATGAGCAGTTCTTC.

The chain has TRBV28 and TRBJ2-6, with D tentatively TRBD1 (5 bases). This CDR3 is built from 16 residues. Germline assignment: CDR1 MDHEN and CDR2 SYDVKM. The V end lost 4 bases, the J end lost 4 bases, and 14 bases lay between the germline ends. CDR3: CASSSPGRAGANVLTF. In DNA form, the CDR3 reads TGTGCCAGCAGTTCGCCGGGCAGGGCAGGGGCCAACGTCCTGACTTTC.

The chain employs TRBV6-2 or TRBV6-3 and TRBJ2-1; TRBD2 matches 11 bases. Germline assignment: CDR1 MNHEY and CDR2 SVGEGT. Trimming removed 5 bases from V and 4 bases from J; junction bases left unmatched: 7. CDR3 length: 16 amino acids. The CDR3 DNA is TGTGCCAGCAGTACAAGACTAGCGGGGAGGTACAATGAGCAGTTCTTC. Translation gives CASSTRLAGRYNEQFF.

V is TRBV19 and J is TRBJ2-3; D is undetermined. This CDR3 is 13 amino acids long. Trimming took off 5 bases at V and 4 bases at J, with 10 bases between the two ends. In germline, CDR1 is LNHDA, CDR2 SQIVND (reference sequence). The CDR3 region has the DNA TGTGCCAGTAGTCGAGCGCCTCCAGATACGCAGTATTTT. It translates to CASSRAPPDTQYF.

This chain uses TRBV7-6 with TRBJ2-7, with TRBD1 matching 8 bases. This CDR3 is built from 15 residues. V lost 4 bases to trimming and J lost 2 bases; unmatched junction nucleotides: 7. Germline V gives CDR1 SGHVS, CDR2 FNYEAQ. CDR3 DNA: TGTGCCAGCAGCTCAAGACAGGGGATCACCTACGAGCAGTACTTC. Translation gives CASSSRQGITYEQYF. Together with reference TRBV7-6 and TRBJ2-7, the CDR3 gives the full variable domain: GAGVSQSPRYKVTKRGQDVALRCDPISGHVSLYWYRQALGQGPEFLTYFNYEAQQDKSGLPNDRFSAERPEGSISTLTIQRTEQRDSAMYRCASSSRQGITYEQYFGPGTRLTVT.

The gene calls are TRBV4-3 and TRBJ1-6; TRBD1 matches 10 bases. After removal of 3 bases from V and 8 bases from J, the junction contained 1 base not matched to a gene. The CDR3 has 14 amino acids. CDR1 and CDR2 from the germline V gene are LGHNA and YSLEER. The CDR3 loop reads CASSQGQGYSPLHF. DNA of the CDR3: TGCGCCAGCAGCCAGGGACAGGGGTATTCACCCCTCCACTTT.

This chain uses TRBV6-5 with TRBJ2-3, with D possibly being TRBD2 (5 bases). The CDR3 length is 15 residues. Trimming took off 7 bases at V and 3 bases at J, with 17 bases between the two ends. CDR1 and CDR2 from the germline V gene are MNHEY and SVGAGI. CDR3 in DNA: TGTGCCAGCACGTGGGTCGGAGGTTTGACAGATACGCAGTATTTT. It codes for CASTWVGGLTDTQYF.